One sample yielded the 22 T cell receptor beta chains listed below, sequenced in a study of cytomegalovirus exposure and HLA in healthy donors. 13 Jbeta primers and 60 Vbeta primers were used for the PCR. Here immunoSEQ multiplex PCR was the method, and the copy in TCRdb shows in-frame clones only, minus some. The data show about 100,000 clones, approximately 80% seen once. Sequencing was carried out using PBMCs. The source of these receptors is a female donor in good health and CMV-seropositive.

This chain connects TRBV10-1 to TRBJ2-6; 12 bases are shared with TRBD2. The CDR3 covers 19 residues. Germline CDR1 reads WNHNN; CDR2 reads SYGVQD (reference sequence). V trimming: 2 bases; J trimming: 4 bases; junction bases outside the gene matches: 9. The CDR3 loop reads CASSEVRTSGGPGANVLTF. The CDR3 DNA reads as TGCGCCAGCAGTGAGGTTAGAACTAGCGGGGGGCCCGGGGCCAACGTCCTGACTTTC.

The CDR3 reads CASIGAVNTEAFF. In nucleotides, the CDR3 is TGTGCCAGCATTGGTGCGGTGAACACTGAAGCTTTCTTT. The chain carries TRBV6-1 and TRBJ1-1; D is unclear. Germline loops: CDR1 MNHNS, CDR2 SASEGT. The ends were cut back, 7 bases at V and 0 bases at J, with 9 bases in the middle. The CDR3 totals 13 residues.

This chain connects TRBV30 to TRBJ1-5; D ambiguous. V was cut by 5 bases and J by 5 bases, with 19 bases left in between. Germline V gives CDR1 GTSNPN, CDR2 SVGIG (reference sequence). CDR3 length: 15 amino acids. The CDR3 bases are TGTGCCTGGGGGGAGGGAACGGCAGTGGATCAGCCCCAGCATTTT. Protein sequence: CAWGEGTAVDQPQHF.

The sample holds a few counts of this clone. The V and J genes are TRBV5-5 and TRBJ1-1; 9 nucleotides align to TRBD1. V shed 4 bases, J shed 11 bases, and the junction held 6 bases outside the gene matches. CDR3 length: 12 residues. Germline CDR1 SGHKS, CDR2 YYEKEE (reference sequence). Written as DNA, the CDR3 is TGTGCCAGCAGCCGGACAGGGGTTGGGGCTTTCTTT. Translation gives CASSRTGVGAFF.

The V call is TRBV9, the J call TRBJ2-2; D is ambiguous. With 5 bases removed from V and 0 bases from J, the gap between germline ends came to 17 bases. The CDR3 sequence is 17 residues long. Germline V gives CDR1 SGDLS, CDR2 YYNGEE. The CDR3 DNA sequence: TGTGCCAGCAGTGCCTCTGAGGTTGCCGCGAACACCGGGGAGCTGTTTTTT. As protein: CASSASEVAANTGELFF.

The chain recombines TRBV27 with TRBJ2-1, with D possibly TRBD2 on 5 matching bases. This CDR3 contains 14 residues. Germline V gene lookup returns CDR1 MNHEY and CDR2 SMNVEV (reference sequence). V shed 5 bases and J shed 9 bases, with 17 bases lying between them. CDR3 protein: CASSRRSGTGEQFF. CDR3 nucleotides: TGTGCCAGCAGTCGCCGCTCGGGAACGGGTGAGCAGTTCTTC.

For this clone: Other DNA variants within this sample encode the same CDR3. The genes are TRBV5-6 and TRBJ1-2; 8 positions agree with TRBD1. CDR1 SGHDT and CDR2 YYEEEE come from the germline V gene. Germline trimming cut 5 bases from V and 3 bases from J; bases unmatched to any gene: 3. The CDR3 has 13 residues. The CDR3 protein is CASRKTGDYGYTF. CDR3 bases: TGTGCCAGCAGAAAGACAGGGGACTATGGCTACACCTTC. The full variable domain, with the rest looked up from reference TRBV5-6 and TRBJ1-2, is DAGVTQSPTHLIKTRGQQVTLRCSPKSGHDTVSWYQQALGQGPQFIFQYYEEEERQRGNFPDRFSGHQFPNYSSELNVNALLLGDSALYLCASRKTGDYGYTFGSGTRLTVV.

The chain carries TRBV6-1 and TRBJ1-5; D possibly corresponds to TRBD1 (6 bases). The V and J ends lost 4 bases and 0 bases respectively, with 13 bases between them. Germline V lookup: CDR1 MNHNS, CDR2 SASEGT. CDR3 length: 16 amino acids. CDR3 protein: CASSAVGAPSNQPQHF. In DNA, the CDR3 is TGTGCCAGCAGTGCCGTGGGGGCACCTAGCAATCAGCCCCAGCATTTT.

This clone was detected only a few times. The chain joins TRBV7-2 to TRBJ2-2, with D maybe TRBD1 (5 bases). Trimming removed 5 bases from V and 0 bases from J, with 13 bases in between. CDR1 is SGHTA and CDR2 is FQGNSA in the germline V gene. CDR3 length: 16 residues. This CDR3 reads CASSQDSNANTGELFF. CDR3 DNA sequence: TGTGCCAGCAGCCAAGACAGTAACGCGAACACCGGGGAGCTGTTTTTT.

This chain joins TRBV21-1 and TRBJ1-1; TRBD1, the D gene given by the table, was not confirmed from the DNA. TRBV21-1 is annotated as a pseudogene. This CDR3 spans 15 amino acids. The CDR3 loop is CASSRTGDGGTEAFF. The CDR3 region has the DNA TGTGCCAGCAGCCGGACAGGGGACGGGGGCACTGAAGCTTTCTTT.

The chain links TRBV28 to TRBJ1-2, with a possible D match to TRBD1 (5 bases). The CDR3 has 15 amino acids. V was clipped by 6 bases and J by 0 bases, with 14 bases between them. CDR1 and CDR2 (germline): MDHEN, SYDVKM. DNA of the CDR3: TGTGCCAGCAGGAACGGGGGGAATTCTAACTATGGCTACACCTTC. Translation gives CASRNGGNSNYGYTF.

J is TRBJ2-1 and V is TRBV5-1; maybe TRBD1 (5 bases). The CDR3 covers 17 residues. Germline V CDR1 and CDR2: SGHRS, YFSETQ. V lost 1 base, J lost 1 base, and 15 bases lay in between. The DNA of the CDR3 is TGCGCCAGCAGCTTGCAGGGCCTTTTGGGGTCCTACAATGAGCAGTTCTTC. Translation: CASSLQGLLGSYNEQFF.

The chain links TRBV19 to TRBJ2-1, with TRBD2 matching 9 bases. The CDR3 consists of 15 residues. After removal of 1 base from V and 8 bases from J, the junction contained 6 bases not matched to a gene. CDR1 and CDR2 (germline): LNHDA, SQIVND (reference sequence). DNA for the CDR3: TGTGCCAGTAGTATAGGGGGCGGGAGGGCCCATGAGCAGTTCTTC. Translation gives CASSIGGGRAHEQFF.

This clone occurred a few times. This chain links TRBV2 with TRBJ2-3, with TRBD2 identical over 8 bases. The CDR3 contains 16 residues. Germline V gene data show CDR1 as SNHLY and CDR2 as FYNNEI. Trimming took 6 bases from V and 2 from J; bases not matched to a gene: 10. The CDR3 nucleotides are TGTGCCAGCAGGGGGAGGGCAGCGGGAGACACAGATACGCAGTATTTT. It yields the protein CASRGRAAGDTDTQYF.

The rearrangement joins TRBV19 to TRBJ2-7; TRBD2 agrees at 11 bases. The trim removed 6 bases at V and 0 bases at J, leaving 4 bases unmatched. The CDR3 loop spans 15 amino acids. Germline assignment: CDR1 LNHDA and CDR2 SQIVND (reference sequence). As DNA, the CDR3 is TGTGCCAGTAGAGCTAGCGGGGGGAGCTCCTACGAGCAGTACTTC. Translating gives CASRASGGSSYEQYF. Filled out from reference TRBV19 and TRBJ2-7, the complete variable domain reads DGGITQSPKYLFRKEGQNVTLSCEQNLNHDAMYWYRQDPGQGLRLIYYSQIVNDFQKGDIAEGYSVSREKKESFPLTVTSAQKNPTAFYLCASRASGGSSYEQYFGPGTRLTVT.

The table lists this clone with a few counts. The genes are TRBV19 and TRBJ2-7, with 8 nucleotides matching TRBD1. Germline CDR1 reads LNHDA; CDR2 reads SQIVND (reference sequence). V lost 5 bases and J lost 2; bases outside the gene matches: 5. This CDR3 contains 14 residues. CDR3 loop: CASSRRTGPYEQYF. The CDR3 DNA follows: TGTGCCAGTAGTCGAAGGACAGGGCCCTACGAGCAGTACTTC.

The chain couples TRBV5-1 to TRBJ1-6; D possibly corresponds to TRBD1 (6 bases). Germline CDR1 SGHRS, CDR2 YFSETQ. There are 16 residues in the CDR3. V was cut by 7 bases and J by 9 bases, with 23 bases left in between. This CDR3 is CASRLQVGTRGSPLHF. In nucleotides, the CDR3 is TGCGCCAGCCGCCTACAAGTGGGGACAAGAGGTTCACCCCTCCACTTT.

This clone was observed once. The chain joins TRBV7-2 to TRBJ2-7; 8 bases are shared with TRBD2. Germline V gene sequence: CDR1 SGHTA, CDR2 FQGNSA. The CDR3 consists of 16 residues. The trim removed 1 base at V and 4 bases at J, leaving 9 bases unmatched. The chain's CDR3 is CASSLGLLSGAYEQYF. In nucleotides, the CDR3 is TGTGCCAGCAGCTTAGGCCTCCTTAGCGGGGCATACGAGCAGTACTTC.

CDR3 nucleotide sequence: TGTGCCAGTAGATACGCCCAGGTGATCGGTACTGAAGCTTTCTTT. This encodes CASRYAQVIGTEAFF. The V and J genes are TRBV19 and TRBJ1-1; the D is unclear. This CDR3 comprises 15 residues. Germline values: CDR1 LNHDA, CDR2 SQIVND (reference sequence). V lost 6 bases, J lost 5 bases, and 19 bases lay in between.

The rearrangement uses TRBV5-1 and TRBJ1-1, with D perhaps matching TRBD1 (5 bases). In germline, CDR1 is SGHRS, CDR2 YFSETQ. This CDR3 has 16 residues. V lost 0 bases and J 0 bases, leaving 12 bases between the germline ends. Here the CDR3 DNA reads TGCGCCAGCAGCTTGGCCAAAGACAGCATGAACACTGAAGCTTTCTTT. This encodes CASSLAKDSMNTEAFF.

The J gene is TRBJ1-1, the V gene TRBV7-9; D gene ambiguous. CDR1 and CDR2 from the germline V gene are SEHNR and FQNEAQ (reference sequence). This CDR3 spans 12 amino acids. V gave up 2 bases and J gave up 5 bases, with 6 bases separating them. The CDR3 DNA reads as TGTGCCAGCAGCTTAATACAAACTGAAGCTTTCTTT. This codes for CASSLIQTEAFF.

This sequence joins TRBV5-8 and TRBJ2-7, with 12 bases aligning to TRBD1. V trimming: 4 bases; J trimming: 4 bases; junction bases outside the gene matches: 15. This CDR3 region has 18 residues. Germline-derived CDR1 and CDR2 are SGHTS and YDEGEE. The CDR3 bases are TGTGCCAGCAGCCCACCCCCCGGGACAGGGGGCTTTGGTTACGAGCAGTACTTC. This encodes CASSPPPGTGGFGYEQYF.